This T cell receptor beta chain emerged from a study of CD8 T cells in ankylosing spondylitis. TCRdb called the 5' RACE reads again in MiXCR, with one record for every CDR3 protein. Found here are 250,000 or so distinct CDR3 sequences, about 24% of them singletons; the top ten hold about 0.6%. This clonotype was found a few times. The origin of this receptor is a male donor with ankylosing spondylitis or in good health (not recorded which). Sequencing was carried out using blood, either unsorted or a sorted T cell fraction (not recorded which).

The CDR3: CASSLTGEGYEQYF. CDR3 DNA sequence: TGTGCCAGCAGTTTGACAGGGGAGGGCTACGAGCAGTACTTC. J is TRBJ2-7 and V is TRBV12-3 or TRBV12-4; possibly TRBD1 for D (8 bases). Trimming cost V 3 bases and J 3 bases, with 12 bases left between them. The CDR3 sequence is 14 residues long.